One sample yielded the 9 T cell receptor beta chains listed below, sequenced in a study of T cells after somatic rescue of genetic block. Assay used: immunoSEQ multiplex PCR; TCRdb lists only in-frame clones, some missing. The sample shows 88,000 or so clones, 70% to 90% of them seen only once. Input material: peripheral blood mononuclear cells (PBMCs). Receptors originate from a woman aged 18-29 years.

Only one count was recorded for this clone. The gene calls are TRBV4-1 and TRBJ2-1; no definite D call. The CDR3 spans 17 residues. V was clipped by 2 bases and J by 3 bases, with 17 bases between them. Germline V lookup: CDR1 MGHRA, CDR2 YSYEKL. CDR3: CASSQTGAKSNYNEQFF. The CDR3 coding sequence is TGCGCCAGCAGCCAAACTGGAGCAAAATCAAACTACAATGAGCAGTTCTTC.

The chain has TRBV6-4 and TRBJ2-1, with D perhaps TRBD2 (6 bases). The V end was cut by 4 bases, the J end by 5 bases, with 12 bases between. Germline V gene sequence: CDR1 MRHNA, CDR2 SNTAGT. The CDR3 runs 14 residues. CDR3 amino acids: CASSGGEENNEQFF. Written as DNA, the CDR3 is TGTGCCAGCAGTGGCGGGGAGGAGAACAATGAGCAGTTCTTC.

The chain employs TRBV6-1 and TRBJ2-7; 7 bases are a match to TRBD2. The CDR3 has 15 residues. The V and J ends lost 7 bases and 6 bases, in that order; junction bases with no gene match: 15. Germline V CDR1 and CDR2: MNHNS, SASEGT. The CDR3 sequence: CASNPEASGGVEQYF. As DNA, the CDR3 is TGTGCCAGCAACCCCGAGGCTAGCGGAGGGGTCGAGCAGTACTTC.

The chain is built from TRBV7-9 and TRBJ2-7; possible D gene TRBD1, 5 bases. The CDR3 contains 14 residues. V was trimmed by 4 bases and J by 3 bases, leaving 13 bases between them. The V gene's germline CDR1 is SEHNR and CDR2 FQNEAQ (reference sequence). The CDR3 loop reads CASSSPPGNYEQYF. CDR3 DNA sequence: TGTGCCAGCAGCTCCCCTCCAGGGAACTACGAGCAGTACTTC. Using reference TRBV7-9 and TRBJ2-7 for the parts outside the CDR3, the full variable domain is DTGVSQNPRHKITKRGQNVTFRCDPISEHNRLYWYRQTLGQGPEFLTYFQNEAQLEKSRLLSDRFSAERPKGSFSTLEIQRTEQGDSAMYLCASSSPPGNYEQYFGPGTRLTVT.

V and J are TRBV5-1 and TRBJ2-3; TRBD2 matches at 16 bases. CDR1 and CDR2 from the germline V gene are SGHRS and YFSETQ. V shed 3 bases, J shed 0 bases, and the junction held 7 bases outside the gene matches. This CDR3 is built from 19 residues. CDR3 coding DNA: TGCGCCAGCAGCTGGACCGGGACTAGCGGGAGGGCGAGCACAGATACGCAGTATTTT. It yields the protein CASSWTGTSGRASTDTQYF.

The V and J genes are TRBV5-4 and TRBJ1-1; 7 bases line up with TRBD1. Germline V gene lookup returns CDR1 SGHNT and CDR2 YYREEE (reference sequence). Trimming at V came to 3 bases and at J to 3 bases, leaving 5 bases not matched to a gene. The CDR3 is 14 residues long. CDR3 protein: CASSYGQVYTEAFF. The CDR3 DNA sequence: TGTGCCAGCAGCTATGGACAGGTTTACACTGAAGCTTTCTTT.

The chain couples TRBV7-9 to TRBJ1-3; D is perhaps TRBD1 (6 bases). This CDR3 contains 15 residues. The V gene lost 3 bases and the J gene lost 0 bases, with 9 bases spanning the gap. CDR1 SEHNR and CDR2 FQNEAQ come from the germline V gene (reference sequence). The CDR3 sequence is CASSFVRGSGNTIYF. As DNA, the CDR3 is TGTGCCAGCAGCTTTGTCAGGGGCTCTGGAAACACCATATATTTT.

The J gene is TRBJ2-1, the V gene TRBV11-3; D unclear. The CDR3 contains 10 residues. The germline V gene encodes CDR1 SGHNT and CDR2 YENEEA. V was pared by 8 bases and J by 7 bases, with 6 bases between. CDR3 loop: CASGRNEQFF. In DNA, the CDR3 is TGTGCCAGCGGTAGGAATGAGCAGTTCTTC.

The chain recombines TRBV27 with TRBJ2-6; 7 bases fit TRBD1. Germline V lookup: CDR1 MNHEY, CDR2 SMNVEV (reference sequence). The junction had 7 bases not matched to a gene; V was cut back by 5 bases and J by 0 bases. This CDR3 is 17 amino acids long. CDR3 amino acids: CASSPGQWYSGANVLTF. As DNA, the CDR3 is TGTGCCAGCAGTCCGGGACAGTGGTACTCTGGGGCCAACGTCCTGACTTTC.